One and the same sample provided the 31 T cell receptor beta chains below, sequenced in a study of cytotoxic CD8 clonotypes in ibrutinib-treated CLL. Assay: immunoSEQ multiplex PCR; the TCRdb copy retains only in-frame clones and omits some. This table has about 140,000 clones, around 82% appearing once. The specimen was PBMCs, collected after 36 months of ibrutinib treatment. These TCRs come from a human donor with chronic lymphocytic leukemia.

The J gene is TRBJ1-1, the V gene TRBV11-2; 8 bases match TRBD1. This CDR3 has 15 amino acids. Germline trimming cut 2 bases from V and 1 base from J; bases unmatched to any gene: 3. The germline V gene encodes CDR1 SGHAT and CDR2 FQNNGV. The CDR3: CASSLLTGGNTEAFF. The DNA of the CDR3 is TGTGCCAGCAGCTTACTTACAGGGGGGAACACTGAAGCTTTCTTT.

The chain couples TRBV15 to TRBJ1-3, with no clear D. V shed 2 bases and J shed 0 bases, with 11 bases lying between them. The germline V gene has CDR1 LNHNV and CDR2 YYDKDF (reference sequence). This CDR3 has 16 amino acids. The CDR3 nucleotides are TGTGCCACCAGCAGACCGGGCCCCGTCTCTGGAAACACCATATATTTT. Translating gives CATSRPGPVSGNTIYF.

The chain uses TRBV28 and TRBJ1-4; possibly TRBD1 for D (6 bases). V dropped 10 bases and J dropped 2 bases, with 17 bases sitting between them. The germline gives CDR1 MDHEN, CDR2 SYDVKM. The CDR3 length is 15 residues. The CDR3 nucleotides read TGTGCCATAGGAGGGGGGGCGCGTACTAATGAAAAACTGTTTTTT. Its translation is CAIGGGARTNEKLFF.

V gene TRBV7-2 combines with J gene TRBJ2-2; D is perhaps TRBD2 (6 bases). In germline, CDR1 is SGHTA, CDR2 FQGNSA. The CDR3 totals 17 residues. The ends were cut back, 4 bases at V and 1 base at J, with 16 bases in the middle. CDR3 nucleotide sequence: TGTGCCAGCAGCTCGACTCCGTGGCGGGGGAACACCGGGGAGCTGTTTTTT. It is translated as CASSSTPWRGNTGELFF.

The chain couples TRBV27 to TRBJ2-7, with TRBD1 identical over 9 bases. With 6 bases clipped from V and 5 bases from J, the junction kept 11 bases outside the gene matches. The germline gives CDR1 MNHEY, CDR2 SMNVEV (reference sequence). This CDR3 region has 15 residues. CDR3 nucleotides: TGTGCCAGCAGCCAGCCGGGACAGGGAAACCACGAGCAGTACTTC. Amino acid sequence: CASSQPGQGNHEQYF.

This clone appeared once. The chain is built from TRBV25-1 and TRBJ2-1, with 7 bases identical to TRBD2. The J segment lost 5 bases and the V segment lost 3 bases, leaving 7 bases of the junction unmatched. Per the germline V gene, CDR1 is MGHDK and CDR2 is SYGVNS. CDR3 size: 15 residues. The CDR3 region is CASSESGTGNNEQFF. CDR3 DNA sequence: TGTGCCAGCAGTGAGAGCGGGACTGGGAACAATGAGCAGTTCTTC.

The chain joins TRBV29-1 to TRBJ2-7; 8 bases align to TRBD1. Germline-derived CDR1 and CDR2 are SQVTM and ANQGSEA. CDR3 size: 15 residues. V trimming: 2 bases; J trimming: 5 bases; junction bases outside the gene matches: 11. The CDR3 loop is CSVELTGVSYNEQYF. CDR3 nucleotides: TGCAGCGTTGAACTGACAGGGGTCTCATATAACGAGCAGTACTTC.

The rearrangement uses TRBV28 and TRBJ2-1; the D gene is possibly TRBD2 (6 bases). This CDR3 has 14 amino acids. The V end was cut by 3 bases, the J end by 9 bases, with 15 bases between. Germline lookup yields CDR1 MDHEN and CDR2 SYDVKM. CDR3 protein: CASSLYAGQSEQFF. Written as DNA, the CDR3 is TGTGCCAGCAGTTTGTATGCGGGGCAAAGTGAGCAGTTCTTC.

The rearrangement uses TRBV4-1 and TRBJ1-3; D is undetermined. In germline, CDR1 is MGHRA, CDR2 YSYEKL. This CDR3 comprises 15 residues. The V gene lost 3 bases and the J gene lost 1 base, with 10 bases spanning the gap. As DNA, the CDR3 is TGCGCCAGCAGCCAGGAACAAAGATCTGGAAACACCATATATTTT. Translating gives CASSQEQRSGNTIYF.

This CDR3 reads CASRFPTGGRETQYF. CDR3 DNA: TGTGCAAGTCGTTTCCCGACAGGGGGCAGGGAGACCCAGTACTTC. The chain carries TRBV12-2 and TRBJ2-5; the table's TRBD1 call for D was not verified on the DNA. TRBV12-2 is classified as a pseudogene. The CDR3 sequence is 15 residues long.

This chain uses TRBV11-3 with TRBJ2-2, with D tentatively TRBD1 (6 bases). The CDR3 spans 13 residues. Germline CDR1 and CDR2: SGHNT and YENEEA. The V end lost 8 bases, the J end lost 0 bases, and 7 bases lay between the germline ends. CDR3 region: CASQGTNTGELFF. CDR3 bases: TGTGCCAGCCAGGGGACGAACACCGGGGAGCTGTTTTTT. Based on the CDR3 plus reference TRBV11-3 and TRBJ2-2, the full variable domain is EAGVVQSPRYKIIEKKQPVAFWCNPISGHNTLYWYLQNLGQGPELLIRYENEEAVDDSQLPKDRFSAERLKGVDSTLKIQPAELGDSAVYLCASQGTNTGELFFGEGSRLTVL.

The chain uses TRBV5-1 and TRBJ2-2; D not certain. Looked up from germline, CDR1 is SGHRS and CDR2 is YFSETQ. The CDR3 totals 13 residues. Between the trimmed V and J ends, which lost 2 bases and 5 bases, there was a span of 7 bases. The CDR3 nucleotides read TGCGCCAGCAGCTTTTCAGGAACCGGGGAGCTGTTTTTT. Its protein is CASSFSGTGELFF.

V is TRBV5-4 and J is TRBJ2-1; D remains unclear. CDR3 length: 13 amino acids. Germline CDR1 SGHNT, CDR2 YYREEE (reference sequence). V lost 4 bases, J lost 10 bases, and 15 bases lay in between. CDR3 sequence reads: CASSLFVGKEQFF. In DNA form, the CDR3 reads TGTGCCAGCAGCCTCTTCGTGGGGAAGGAGCAGTTCTTC. The whole variable domain, filled in from reference TRBV5-4 and TRBJ2-1, reads ETGVTQSPTHLIKTRGQQVTLRCSSQSGHNTVSWYQQALGQGPQFIFQYYREEENGRGNFPPRFSGLQFPNYSSELNVNALELDDSALYLCASSLFVGKEQFFGPGTRLTVL.

The V call is TRBV18, the J call TRBJ1-1, with D perhaps TRBD1 (6 bases). The V gene's germline CDR1 is KGHSH and CDR2 LQKENI. V shed 3 bases and J shed 5 bases, with 13 bases lying between them. This CDR3 is 14 amino acids long. CDR3 region: CASSPSGARTEAFF. CDR3 in DNA: TGTGCCAGCTCACCGTCGGGGGCGCGAACTGAAGCTTTCTTT.

The V and J genes are TRBV18 and TRBJ1-5; no clear D gene. V gave up 2 bases and J gave up 7 bases, with 15 bases separating them. The CDR3 spans 15 residues. CDR1 and CDR2 (germline): KGHSH, LQKENI. The CDR3 is CASSPSGLGSQPQHF. The CDR3 coding sequence is TGTGCCAGCTCACCATCAGGTCTGGGTAGCCAGCCCCAGCATTTT.

The chain joins TRBV2 to TRBJ1-6; 7 bases line up with TRBD1. Trimming removed 4 bases from V and 9 bases from J; junction bases left unmatched: 6. Germline CDR1 SNHLY, CDR2 FYNNEI. The CDR3 covers 14 residues. The CDR3 sequence is CASSGQGGRSPLHF. The CDR3 DNA sequence: TGTGCCAGCAGTGGACAGGGTGGGCGTTCACCCCTCCACTTT.

CDR3 sequence (DNA): TGCAGCGTTGAAGGACTAGCGGGGGGCCTCGCCTACAATGAGCAGTTCTTC. Residues: CSVEGLAGGLAYNEQFF. The rearrangement joins TRBV29-1 to TRBJ2-1; TRBD2 agrees at 13 bases. Germline-derived CDR1 and CDR2 are SQVTM and ANQGSEA. V shed 1 base, J shed 2 bases, and the junction held 5 bases outside the gene matches. This CDR3 spans 17 amino acids.

V and J are TRBV18 and TRBJ1-2, with D perhaps TRBD1 (6 bases). CDR3 length: 14 residues. Germline lookup yields CDR1 KGHSH and CDR2 LQKENI. V lost 1 base and J 1 base, leaving 7 bases between the germline ends. The CDR3 loop is CASSPQGGNYGYTF. DNA for the CDR3: TGTGCCAGCTCACCACAAGGGGGTAACTATGGCTACACCTTC.

This chain connects TRBV20-1 to TRBJ2-2; no firm D call. The CDR3 spans 11 residues. The V gene lost 0 bases and the J gene lost 13 bases, with 9 bases spanning the gap. Per germline, CDR1 DFQATT and CDR2 SNEGSKA (reference sequence). The CDR3 coding sequence is TGCAGTGCTAGAGAGGTCGGCCGGCTGTTTTTT. The encoded protein is CSAREVGRLFF.

V and J are TRBV7-9 and TRBJ1-3; D is undetermined. Germline V lookup: CDR1 SEHNR, CDR2 FQNEAQ (reference sequence). V was pared by 4 bases and J by 0 bases, with 16 bases between. The CDR3 consists of 17 residues. CDR3 in amino acids: CASSSWIGSSSGNTIYF. For the CDR3, the DNA is TGTGCCAGCAGCTCCTGGATTGGTTCCAGCTCTGGAAACACCATATATTTT. Using reference TRBV7-9 and TRBJ1-3 for the parts outside the CDR3, the full variable domain is DTGVSQNPRHKITKRGQNVTFRCDPISEHNRLYWYRQTLGQGPEFLTYFQNEAQLEKSRLLSDRFSAERPKGSFSTLEIQRTEQGDSAMYLCASSSWIGSSSGNTIYFGEGSWLTVV.

DNA of the CDR3: TGTGCCAGCCGCAGGGGGCGAACAGATACGCAGTATTTT. It specifies CASRRGRTDTQYF. The gene calls are TRBV6-5 and TRBJ2-3, with TRBD1 identical over 8 bases. Germline V gene lookup returns CDR1 MNHEY and CDR2 SVGAGI. J lost 3 bases, V lost 8 bases, and 4 bases had no gene match. CDR3 length equals 13 residues.

This clone ranks as medium-sized. This chain joins TRBV4-2 and TRBJ1-1, with 7 nucleotides matching TRBD1. The germline CDR1 and CDR2 sequences are LGHNA and YNFKEQ. The CDR3 sequence is 16 residues long. Unmatched junction bases numbered 5, after V lost 1 base and J lost 0 bases. For the CDR3, the DNA is TGTGCCAGCAGCCAAGGGGGACAGAGCATGAACACTGAAGCTTTCTTT. This encodes CASSQGGQSMNTEAFF.

The J gene is TRBJ2-1, the V gene TRBV7-9; no definite D call. CDR1 SEHNR and CDR2 FQNEAQ come from the germline V gene (reference sequence). Trimming pared 2 bases from V and 10 bases from J, leaving 6 bases between. This CDR3 spans 11 amino acids. This CDR3 is CASSLQEEQFF. CDR3 in DNA: TGTGCCAGCAGCTTACAGGAGGAGCAGTTCTTC.

The genes are TRBV7-2 and TRBJ1-2, with D unclear. V gave up 1 base and J gave up 0 bases, with 9 bases separating them. Germline assignment: CDR1 SGHTA and CDR2 FQGNSA. This CDR3 has 15 residues. The CDR3 bases are TGTGCCAGCAGCTTAGACGGTCAGCCTAACTATGGCTACACCTTC. It translates to CASSLDGQPNYGYTF.

This clone was observed a handful of times. The V call is TRBV11-2, the J call TRBJ2-3, with TRBD1 as a possible D gene (6 bases). The V gene lost 5 bases and the J gene lost 6 bases, with 21 bases spanning the gap. The CDR3 has 16 residues. Germline assignment: CDR1 SGHAT and CDR2 FQNNGV. The CDR3 reads CASSPYLSGVSDTQYF. The CDR3, as DNA: TGTGCCAGCAGCCCCTACCTGTCAGGGGTCTCGGATACGCAGTATTTT.

The chain recombines TRBV5-1 with TRBJ1-5; D perhaps matches TRBD1 (6 bases). Trimming left V 1 base short and J 0 bases short, with 8 bases between. Germline values: CDR1 SGHRS, CDR2 YFSETQ. The CDR3 is 15 amino acids. CDR3 in amino acids: CASSLTGISNQPQHF. CDR3 nucleotides: TGCGCCAGCAGCTTGACAGGGATTAGCAATCAGCCCCAGCATTTT.

Of note for this clone: The sample contains more than one DNA sequence encoding this CDR3. The chain combines TRBV29-1 with TRBJ2-1; D is undetermined. The CDR3 sequence is 12 residues long. The germline V gene has CDR1 SQVTM and CDR2 ANQGSEA. With 4 bases removed from V and 7 bases from J, the gap between germline ends came to 11 bases. CDR3 amino acids: CSVGRAGNEQFF. The CDR3 DNA follows: TGCAGCGTTGGAAGGGCTGGGAATGAGCAGTTCTTC.

This rearrangement joins TRBV28 to TRBJ2-3; TRBD1 matches 7 bases. The V and J ends lost 5 bases and 1 base, in that order; junction bases with no gene match: 12. Germline-derived CDR1 and CDR2 are MDHEN and SYDVKM. This CDR3 contains 17 residues. CDR3 sequence: CASSPDRLGSGTDTQYF. CDR3 sequence (DNA): TGTGCCAGCAGTCCGGACAGGCTAGGGTCTGGCACAGATACGCAGTATTTT.

The J gene is TRBJ2-1, the V gene TRBV28, with 14 bases matching TRBD2. This CDR3 is built from 15 residues. Germline CDR1 reads MDHEN; CDR2 reads SYDVKM. With 6 bases clipped from V and 8 bases from J, the junction kept 6 bases outside the gene matches. CDR3 nucleotide sequence: TGTGCCAGCAGCTCCAGACTAGCGGGAGGGGATGAGCAGTTCTTC. It specifies CASSSRLAGGDEQFF.

This chain joins TRBV4-1 and TRBJ2-1; 11 bases are shared with TRBD2. Germline V gene data show CDR1 as MGHRA and CDR2 as YSYEKL. V was pared by 6 bases and J by 5 bases, with 6 bases of the junction left unmatched. The CDR3 consists of 15 residues. CDR3 sequence reads: CASRRLAGLNNEQFF. The CDR3 DNA is TGCGCCAGCAGGAGACTAGCGGGGTTAAACAATGAGCAGTTCTTC.

The chain couples TRBV7-3 to TRBJ2-2; 10 nucleotides match TRBD2. CDR1 and CDR2 from the germline V gene are SGHTA and FQGTGA. CDR3 length: 17 residues. The V and J ends lost 5 bases and 5 bases, in that order; junction bases with no gene match: 11. CDR3 sequence: CASSEHLAGDRTGELFF. The CDR3 nucleotides read TGTGCCAGCAGCGAACATCTAGCGGGAGATAGAACCGGGGAGCTGTTTTTT.